This entry lists 24 T cell receptor beta chains sequenced from one sample in a study of blood T cells in healthy people across ages. Primers used in a second PCR of about 6 to 12 cycles were a sample-barcoded 5' primer and a J-beta primer mix. TCRdb passed the 5' RACE reads through MiXCR, listing each CDR3 protein once. The table has hundreds of thousands of distinct CDR3 sequences, under 65% seen once; the top ten hold around 37%. The sequenced sample consisted of blood. These TCRs come from a man aged 55-75 years in good health.

The CDR3 coding sequence is TGTGCCAGCAGTGAGCTGAACAGGGACAGCTATGGCTACACCTTC. It yields the protein CASSELNRDSYGYTF. The chain carries TRBV25-1 and TRBJ1-2, with 7 bases matching TRBD1. The CDR3 is 15 residues long. V shed 3 bases, J shed 4 bases, and the junction held 8 bases outside the gene matches. The germline V gene encodes CDR1 MGHDK and CDR2 SYGVNS.

This CDR3 is CATSRDFTGVADTQYF. CDR3 nucleotides: TGTGCCACCAGCAGAGATTTTACAGGGGTAGCAGATACGCAGTATTTT. The rearrangement uses TRBV15 and TRBJ2-3, with 7 positions matching TRBD1. The CDR3 contains 16 residues. The V gene end was trimmed by 0 bases and the J gene end by 4 bases; junction bases not matched to a gene: 7. CDR1 is LNHNV and CDR2 is YYDKDF in the germline V gene (reference sequence).

This clonotype was seen only a few times. The chain has TRBV5-1 and TRBJ2-1; 10 bases map to TRBD2. The CDR3 is 18 residues long. Trimming removed 2 bases from V and 7 bases from J; junction bases left unmatched: 15. CDR1 is SGHRS and CDR2 is YFSETQ in the germline V gene. CDR3 protein: CASSLTFVGAGGDNEQFF. In nucleotides, the CDR3 is TGCGCCAGCAGCTTAACCTTCGTAGGAGCGGGGGGGGATAATGAGCAGTTCTTC.

The chain has TRBV5-1 and TRBJ2-5, with D possibly TRBD2 on 6 matching bases. Judging by the DNA end, TRBJ2-7 fits better; the J call may be wrong. The CDR3 extends over 13 amino acids. The V gene's germline CDR1 is SGHRS and CDR2 YFSETQ. The CDR3 region has the DNA TGCGCCAGCAGCCCGCGGGATCTTTACGAGCAGTACTTC. It encodes CASSPRDLYEQYF.

The gene calls are TRBV29-1 and TRBJ1-4, with D tentatively TRBD1 (5 bases). The CDR3 runs to 15 residues. Germline CDR1 and CDR2: SQVTM and ANQGSEA. With 4 bases removed from V and 4 bases from J, the gap between germline ends came to 16 bases. DNA of the CDR3: TGCAGCGTTGCGCTCGGGGGGGGGAATAATGAAAAACTGTTTTTT. Its translation: CSVALGGGNNEKLFF.

The chain has TRBV7-2 and TRBJ1-1, with 7 bases lining up with TRBD1. From germline, CDR1 is SGHTA and CDR2 FQGNSA. Trimming took 5 bases from V and 4 from J; bases not matched to a gene: 4. The CDR3 is 13 residues long. This CDR3 is CASSPRQGTEAFF. The CDR3 nucleotides are TGTGCCAGCAGCCCCCGACAGGGCACTGAAGCTTTCTTT.

This chain links TRBV20-1 with TRBJ2-3, with a possible D match to TRBD2 (6 bases). The CDR3 is made up of 14 amino acids. V was cut by 5 bases and J by 2 bases, with 14 bases left in between. Germline values: CDR1 DFQATT, CDR2 SNEGSKA (reference sequence). CDR3 bases: TGCAGTGCTCCGGGGGACTTTTCCACAGATACGCAGTATTTT. As protein: CSAPGDFSTDTQYF.

This clonotype has only a few counts. The gene calls are TRBV5-6 and TRBJ2-5; D gene unclear. The CDR3 is made up of 14 amino acids. Trimming left V 3 bases short and J 5 bases short, with 14 bases between. Per germline, CDR1 SGHDT and CDR2 YYEEEE. CDR3 protein: CASSSAGSSETQYF. The CDR3, as DNA: TGTGCCAGCAGCTCCGCCGGTAGTTCGGAGACCCAGTACTTC.

This clonotype was found once. A much larger clone differs by one base, so this may be a read error. V usage is TRBV7-2 and J usage is TRBJ2-4; D is unresolved. The germline V gene encodes CDR1 SGHTA and CDR2 FQGNSA. The length of the CDR3 is 13 residues. With 1 base removed from V and 3 bases from J, the gap between germline ends came to 4 bases. The CDR3 protein is CASSLGVKNIQYF. CDR3 sequence (DNA): TGTGCCAGCAGCTTAGGGGTCAAAAACATTCAGTACTTC.

This clonotype showed up just a few times. The chain links TRBV12-3 or TRBV12-4 to TRBJ2-7, with a tentative D call TRBD1 (6 bases). The CDR3 is 14 amino acids. Trimming stripped 4 bases from V and 2 bases from J, with 12 bases between. The CDR3 DNA is TGTGCCAGCAGTTCCCGGGACACCCCCTACGAGCAGTACTTC. Amino acid sequence: CASSSRDTPYEQYF.

On this clonotype itself: One end of the junction is discordant with germline, which a read error may explain. The rearrangement links TRBV7-9 to TRBJ2-3, with 9 bases fitting TRBD2. Germline V lookup: CDR1 SEHNR, CDR2 FQNEAQ (reference sequence). The CDR3 loop spans 16 amino acids. The CDR3 spells CASSFAASGVGDTQYF. CDR3 bases: TGTGCCAGTAGCTTCGCGGCTAGCGGGGTAGGAGATACGCAGTATTTT. Combining the CDR3 with reference TRBV7-9 and TRBJ2-3 gives the whole variable domain DTGVSQNPRHKITKRGQNVTFRCDPISEHNRLYWYRQTLGQGPEFLTYFQNEAQLEKSRLLSDRFSAERPKGSFSTLEIQRTEQGDSAMYLCASSFAASGVGDTQYFGPGTRLTVL.

This clonotype appeared a single time. The chain is built from TRBV5-5 and TRBJ2-7, with D perhaps given as TRBD1 or TRBD2 (6 bases each). With 2 bases removed from V and 3 bases from J, the gap between germline ends came to 15 bases. The CDR3 covers 15 residues. The germline CDR1 and CDR2 sequences are SGHKS and YYEKEE (reference sequence). The CDR3 spells CASSFGMGGIYEQYF. The CDR3 DNA reads as TGTGCCAGCAGCTTTGGCATGGGGGGCATCTACGAGCAGTACTTC.

The V gene is TRBV2, the J gene TRBJ2-2; possibly TRBD1 or TRBD2 for D (6 bases each). Germline V gene data show CDR1 as SNHLY and CDR2 as FYNNEI. Trimming removed 3 bases from V and 3 bases from J, with 11 bases in between. The CDR3 sequence is 15 residues long. The CDR3 DNA follows: TGTGCCAGCAGTGATAGGGGGGCTCACACCGGGGAGCTGTTTTTT. Translated: CASSDRGAHTGELFF.

The gene calls are TRBV13 and TRBJ2-3; perhaps TRBD1 as D (6 bases). Germline V gene lookup returns CDR1 PRHDT and CDR2 FYEKMQ (reference sequence). V was cut by 3 bases and J by 1 base, with 14 bases left in between. The CDR3 is made up of 16 amino acids. The CDR3 loop is CASSLGAGVGTDTQYF. In DNA, the CDR3 is TGTGCCAGCAGCTTGGGTGCAGGGGTTGGCACAGATACGCAGTATTTT. The whole variable domain, filled in from reference TRBV13 and TRBJ2-3, reads AAGVIQSPRHLIKEKRETATLKCYPIPRHDTVYWYQQGPGQDPQFLISFYEKMQSDKGSIPDRFSAQQFSDYHSELNMSSLELGDSALYFCASSLGAGVGTDTQYFGPGTRLTVL.

This clonotype was counted ten times or more. The rearrangement joins TRBV15 to TRBJ1-1; 7 bases fit TRBD1. V dropped 1 base and J dropped 4; count of bases not matched to a gene: 6. This CDR3 region has 15 residues. The germline CDR1 and CDR2 sequences are LNHNV and YYDKDF (reference sequence). The DNA for the CDR3 is TGTGCCACCAGCAGAGGAAGGGGGCAGGCCACTGAAGCTTTCTTT. Translating it yields CATSRGRGQATEAFF.

This clonotype came up a few times. The CDR3 nucleotides are TGTGCCAGCAGTGATGGGGGAGCCCAAGAGACCCAGTACTTC. Encoded protein: CASSDGGAQETQYF. V and J are TRBV6-1 and TRBJ2-5; D is possibly TRBD1 or TRBD2 (5 bases each). Trimming shortened V by 3 bases and J by 1 base, and 9 bases separated the two germline ends. Looked up from germline, CDR1 is MNHNS and CDR2 is SASEGT. This CDR3 comprises 14 residues.

This rearrangement joins TRBV11-2 to TRBJ2-7, with TRBD2 matching over 7 bases. Trimming at V came to 1 base and at J to 2 bases, leaving 2 bases not matched to a gene. Per germline, CDR1 SGHAT and CDR2 FQNNGV. This CDR3 spans 14 amino acids. In DNA form, the CDR3 reads TGTGCCAGCAGCTTAGGAGCGGGGCCCTACGAGCAGTACTTC. This sequence encodes CASSLGAGPYEQYF.

This chain joins TRBV20-1 and TRBJ2-5; 7 bases fit TRBD1. This CDR3 has 10 amino acids. The V segment lost 6 bases and the J segment 11 bases; nucleotides outside the gene matches: 6. Germline V gene lookup returns CDR1 DFQATT and CDR2 SNEGSKA (reference sequence). The CDR3 reads CSASGTEQYF. The CDR3 nucleotides are TGCAGTGCCTCCGGGACAGAGCAGTACTTC.

V gene TRBV2 combines with J gene TRBJ2-5; D tentatively reads TRBD1 or TRBD2 (5 bases each). The V gene lost 6 bases and the J gene lost 5 bases, with 16 bases spanning the gap. The CDR3 contains 14 residues. Germline CDR1 reads SNHLY; CDR2 reads FYNNEI. CDR3 nucleotides: TGTGCCAGCAGGCGAGGGGAACCGAGGGAGACCCAGTACTTC. Encoded protein: CASRRGEPRETQYF.

This clonotype was seen a handful of times. This chain connects TRBV29-1 to TRBJ2-1; 8 positions match TRBD2. The CDR3 consists of 14 residues. The V gene's germline CDR1 is SQVTM and CDR2 ANQGSEA. V dropped 4 bases and J dropped 7; count of bases not matched to a gene: 9. CDR3 nucleotide sequence: TGCAGCGTTGCCCTAAGCGGGGGCCTTAATGAGCAGTTCTTC. Its translation is CSVALSGGLNEQFF.

The chain joins TRBV5-1 to TRBJ2-5; 8 nucleotides agree with TRBD1. Germline CDR1 SGHRS, CDR2 YFSETQ. The CDR3 is made up of 15 amino acids. Trimming took 4 bases from V and 2 from J; bases not matched to a gene: 7. CDR3 DNA sequence: TGCGCCAGCAGCCGCGAGGACAGGGAACAAGAGACCCAGTACTTC. Its translation: CASSREDREQETQYF.

The V gene is TRBV27, the J gene TRBJ2-4; 10 bases match TRBD1. The DNA end is a closer match to TRBJ2-7, so the J assignment may be wrong. Germline V CDR1 and CDR2: MNHEY, SMNVEV (reference sequence). This CDR3 has 16 residues. The CDR3 is CASSPPPGTGDYEQYF. For the CDR3, the DNA is TGTGCCAGCAGTCCCCCGCCCGGGACAGGGGACTACGAGCAGTACTTC.

V and J are TRBV20-1 and TRBJ1-6; the D is unclear. This CDR3 has 14 amino acids. The germline V gene encodes CDR1 DFQATT and CDR2 SNEGSKA (reference sequence). DNA for the CDR3: TGCGGCCTCGAGCGGGATGATTATAATTCACCCCTCCACTTT. This codes for CGLERDDYNSPLHF.

V gene TRBV12-3 or TRBV12-4 combines with J gene TRBJ2-6; no clear D. Trimming took 5 bases from V and 4 from J, leaving 15 bases between them. The CDR3 is 16 amino acids. Here the CDR3 reads CASSPLPGFGANVLTF. In DNA form, the CDR3 reads TGTGCCAGCAGTCCCCTGCCCGGGTTCGGGGCCAACGTCCTGACTTTC.